This note documents a single TCR beta chain sequence. Antigen specificity is unknown. This record comes from a study of cytomegalovirus exposure and HLA in healthy donors. Both 60 Vbeta primers and 13 Jbeta primers went into the PCR. The data were produced by immunoSEQ multiplex PCR, yet TCRdb's version contains in-frame clones alone and is incomplete. The table lists over 120,000 clones, approximately 63% of them singletons. CDR3 length: 14 residues. Germline V gene sequence: CDR1 SNHLY, CDR2 FYNNEI. V was pared by 2 bases and J by 0 bases, with 7 bases between. Overall study results and limits: As a later analysis revealed, the rate of TCR association differed by HLA locus, with DRB1 most and HLA-C fewest. Only CMV serostatus was available as immune exposure information. TCR beta sequences reportedly predicted most subjects' HLA-A and HLA-B alleles accurately.

The chain is built from TRBV2 and TRBJ1-2, with unresolved D. The receptor was derived from a woman aged 55-69 years in good health and CMV-seropositive. Sequenced: PBMCs. The CDR3 reads CASSEFSANYGYTF. The CDR3, as DNA: TGTGCCAGCAGTGAATTCTCCGCTAACTATGGCTACACCTTC.